This TCR beta chain stems from a study of blood T cell repertoires in COVID-19. Study overall: Both acute and convalescent COVID-19 samples were obtained from the United States, Italy and Spain. In each case, the material was cDNA or gDNA derived from T cells, B-cell-depleted T cells, or PBMCs.

This CDR3 contains 16 residues. CDR1 and CDR2 (germline): MNHNY, SVGAGI (reference sequence). The V gene end was trimmed by 2 bases and the J gene end by 8 bases; junction bases not matched to a gene: 11. Study processing details: Reference gene primer amplification gave estimated nucleated cell counts. Assay used: immunoSEQ multiplex PCR; TCRdb lists only in-frame clones, some missing. V and J calls and clone size are given by that table; D and trimming were obtained from the DNA. The table records 100,000 to 150,000 clones, about 87% of them present only once. The chain joins TRBV6-6 to TRBJ1-2; 10 nucleotides line up with TRBD1. The clonotype comes from a man in his forties or fifties with active COVID-19. The sample was peripheral blood. CDR3 amino acids: CASSYRQGAASMGYTF. Here the CDR3 DNA reads TGTGCCAGCAGTTACCGACAGGGGGCGGCTTCGATGGGCTACACCTTC.